The text below deals with one T cell receptor (beta chain). The data were taken from a study of T cell changes during pregnancy in multiple sclerosis. The germline gives CDR1 ENHRY, CDR2 SYGVKD. V shed 7 bases and J shed 6 bases, with 10 bases lying between them. CDR3 length: 11 residues. Clones were read by immunoSEQ multiplex PCR, and TCRdb kept only the in-frame ones, dropping some. The sample contains 55,000 to 70,000 clones, less than 95% of which appear only once. The rearrangement uses TRBV10-3 and TRBJ2-7; D may be TRBD1 (5 bases). The material sequenced was peripheral blood, taken in the first trimester of pregnancy. This clonotype was obtained from a female donor in good health, enrolled as a control in a pregnancy study. The CDR3 coding sequence is TGTGCCATCATGACAGAGGCCGAGCAGTACTTC. Translation: CAIMTEAEQYF.